Below, one T cell receptor beta chain is given with its context. Its antigen remains unidentified. TCRdb independently ran MiXCR on the 5' RACE reads; one entry per CDR3 protein. The data hold about 470,000 distinct CDR3 sequences, with approximately 25% observed a single time. The germline V gene encodes CDR1 DFQATT and CDR2 SNEGSKA (reference sequence). This CDR3 has 15 amino acids. V was pared by 4 bases and J by 9 bases, with 13 bases of the junction left unmatched. These data originate in a study of identical twins. Whole-study findings and limits: Memory repertoires showed no such pattern, whereas abundant cord blood beta clonotypes carried fewer insertions. The study drew conclusions from cross-sectional statistical analysis, not from following the same donors.

The same sample was also used in a study of T cells expressing NK-cell markers.

This sequence originates from a woman aged 18-35 years in good health. Sequenced sample: CD4+ T cells sorted from blood. The rearrangement uses TRBV20-1 and TRBJ2-3, with TRBD2 matching over 10 bases. This CDR3 reads CSATPGTSAGGTQYF. The CDR3, as DNA: TGCAGTGCTACGCCCGGGACTAGCGCCGGCGGGACGCAGTATTTT.